The 14 T cell receptor beta chains below all came from one sample that was sequenced in a study of blood T cell repertoires in COVID-19. Profiled with immunoSEQ multiplex PCR; TCRdb holds only in-frame clones, not every one. The table has about 58,000 clones, roughly 90% seen once. What was sequenced was peripheral blood. The receptors shown here come from a woman between 55 and 75 years old with active COVID-19.

This rearrangement joins TRBV7-3 to TRBJ2-2; TRBD1 agrees at 8 bases. The CDR3 sequence is 19 residues long. Germline CDR1 and CDR2: SGHTA and FQGTGA. The ends lost 2 bases at V and 5 bases at J; junction bases unmatched: 16. The DNA of the CDR3 is TGTGCCAGCAGCTTATATCCCCTCCCGACAGGGGCAAATACCGGGGAGCTGTTTTTT. Translating it yields CASSLYPLPTGANTGELFF.

V is TRBV27 and J is TRBJ1-4, with no clear D. Trimming pared 2 bases from V and 8 bases from J, leaving 12 bases between. The CDR3 is made up of 14 amino acids. CDR1 is MNHEY, CDR2 SMNVEV, per germline (reference sequence). CDR3 sequence reads: CASSLGWAGEKLFF. The CDR3 region has the DNA TGTGCCAGCAGTTTAGGATGGGCTGGGGAAAAACTGTTTTTT.

The chain employs TRBV24-1 and TRBJ1-5; possibly TRBD1 for D (6 bases). Looked up from germline, CDR1 is KGHDR and CDR2 is SFDVKD. This CDR3 spans 22 amino acids. The V end lost 5 bases, the J end lost 4 bases, and 35 bases lay between the germline ends. This chain's CDR3 is CATSVEQGRDLKRDLINQPQHF. CDR3 in DNA: TGTGCCACCAGTGTGGAACAGGGTCGGGATCTAAAAAGGGATCTAATTAATCAGCCCCAGCATTTT.

J is TRBJ2-5 and V is TRBV20-1, with 7 bases matching TRBD1. The germline CDR1 and CDR2 sequences are DFQATT and SNEGSKA (reference sequence). The CDR3 loop spans 11 amino acids. The CDR3 coding sequence is TGCAGCGGGACAGCCCAAGAGACCCAGTACTTC. Its protein product is CSGTAQETQYF.

The V and J genes are TRBV6-5 and TRBJ1-5, with D tentatively TRBD1 (6 bases). V lost 5 bases, J lost 6 bases, and 11 bases lay in between. Germline assignment: CDR1 MNHEY and CDR2 SVGAGI. The CDR3 has 13 amino acids. In DNA form, the CDR3 reads TGTGCCAGCAGTAACAGGGCTGGTCAGCCCCAGCATTTT. Translating gives CASSNRAGQPQHF.

V gene TRBV19 combines with J gene TRBJ1-4; 10 nucleotides align to TRBD1. CDR3 length: 15 residues. Germline V lookup: CDR1 LNHDA, CDR2 SQIVND (reference sequence). V shed 5 bases, J shed 8 bases, and the junction held 8 bases outside the gene matches. In DNA form, the CDR3 reads TGTGCCAGTAGTCCTATCGGACAGGGGGAAGAAAAACTGTTTTTT. It is translated as CASSPIGQGEEKLFF. Variable domain in full (rest from reference TRBV19 and TRBJ1-4): DGGITQSPKYLFRKEGQNVTLSCEQNLNHDAMYWYRQDPGQGLRLIYYSQIVNDFQKGDIAEGYSVSREKKESFPLTVTSAQKNPTAFYLCASSPIGQGEEKLFFGSGTQLSVL.

This clone has only a few counts. This rearrangement joins TRBV7-2 to TRBJ1-2; possible D gene TRBD1, 5 bases. The germline CDR1 and CDR2 sequences are SGHTA and FQGNSA. The CDR3 consists of 12 residues. V was clipped by 4 bases and J by 7 bases, with 10 bases between them. In nucleotides, the CDR3 is TGTGCCAGCAGCTCAGGGTTGCGTGGCTACACCTTC. This gives the protein CASSSGLRGYTF.

The chain carries TRBV3-1 (or the pseudogene TRBV3-2) and TRBJ2-3; D remains ambiguous. CDR3 length: 13 residues. V was shortened by 2 bases and J by 1 base, with 4 bases between the two germline ends. CDR1 and CDR2 from the germline V gene are LGHDT and YNNKEL (reference sequence). The CDR3 DNA reads as TGTGCCAGCAGCCAAACACGCACAGATACGCAGTATTTT. This gives the protein CASSQTRTDTQYF.

This clone came up once. J is TRBJ1-1 and V is TRBV2; D not resolved. Deletions cut 2 bases from V and 3 bases from J, with 10 bases between. Germline V gene data show CDR1 as SNHLY and CDR2 as FYNNEI. CDR3 length equals 14 residues. The CDR3 is CASSETNADTEAFF. The CDR3 DNA is TGTGCCAGCAGTGAAACGAATGCGGACACTGAAGCTTTCTTT.

This chain uses TRBV7-9 with TRBJ1-1; TRBD1 might be the D (5 bases). The CDR3 has 13 amino acids. V lost 3 bases and J 6 bases, leaving 11 bases between the germline ends. The V gene's germline CDR1 is SEHNR and CDR2 FQNEAQ (reference sequence). CDR3 region: CASSFQGFPEAFF. In DNA, the CDR3 is TGTGCCAGCAGCTTTCAGGGTTTCCCTGAAGCTTTCTTT.

Points on this clone: The identical CDR3 is also encoded by other nucleotide sequences in the sample. The chain couples TRBV7-9 to TRBJ1-5; D is uncertain. Germline values: CDR1 SEHNR, CDR2 FQNEAQ (reference sequence). V was trimmed by 5 bases and J by 5 bases, leaving 10 bases between them. The CDR3 has 13 amino acids. The CDR3 DNA sequence: TGTGCCAGCAGCCCGGGAAGCCATCAGCCCCAGCATTTT. Translating it yields CASSPGSHQPQHF.

The gene calls are TRBV6-2 or TRBV6-3 and TRBJ2-5; TRBD2 might be the D (6 bases). CDR1 and CDR2 from the germline V gene are MNHEY and SVGEGT. This CDR3 spans 13 amino acids. Deletions cut 4 bases from V and 5 bases from J, with 11 bases between. CDR3 nucleotide sequence: TGTGCCAGCAGTTCCTGGGGGGAGGAGACCCAGTACTTC. This translates into CASSSWGEETQYF.

The chain employs TRBV11-2 and TRBJ2-3; TRBD2 aligns across 7 bases. Germline V gene lookup returns CDR1 SGHAT and CDR2 FQNNGV. This CDR3 contains 15 residues. The V gene end was trimmed by 5 bases and the J gene end by 4 bases; junction bases not matched to a gene: 9. The CDR3 DNA is TGTGCCAGCAGCCAAAGACTAGCCGGTTCAGATACGCAGTATTTT. Its protein product is CASSQRLAGSDTQYF.

The gene calls are TRBV6-5 and TRBJ2-1; maybe TRBD1 (5 bases). CDR1 is MNHEY, CDR2 SVGAGI, per germline. Trimming stripped 4 bases from V and 0 bases from J, with 10 bases between. CDR3 length: 15 residues. The CDR3 is CASSLDMSSYNEQFF. CDR3 in DNA: TGTGCCAGCAGTTTGGACATGAGCTCCTACAATGAGCAGTTCTTC.